The 26 T cell receptor beta chains listed next were all sequenced from one sample in a study of metastatic and nonmetastatic thyroid tumors. Each patient went into thyroid surgery without having received any treatment. Via MiXCR, TCRdb re-called the PCR reads. The sample lists about 6,500 clones, about 31% seen once, with over 15% in the top ten. The sequenced sample consisted of adjacent normal tissue. Source of these receptors: a female donor with papillary thyroid cancer or a benign thyroid nodule (not recorded which). Some clones in this sample may be carry-over from other donors' samples.

The V call is TRBV6-1, the J call TRBJ2-7; D could derive from TRBD1 or TRBD2 (6 bases each). From germline, CDR1 is MNHNS and CDR2 SASEGT. This CDR3 spans 14 amino acids. Trimming cost V 2 bases and J 6 bases, with 14 bases left between them. CDR3 DNA: TGTGCCAGCAGTGAATGGGGGGCGCGTCTCGAGCAGTACTTC. Translation gives CASSEWGARLEQYF.

This sequence joins TRBV11-1 and TRBJ2-3, with 16 bases identical to TRBD2. The CDR3 runs to 17 residues. Germline V CDR1 and CDR2: SGHAT, FQDESV (reference sequence). V lost 7 bases and J lost 1; bases outside the gene matches: 5. DNA for the CDR3: TGTGCCAGCATCCCGGGACTAGCGGGAGGGGGCACAGATACGCAGTATTTT. Its protein is CASIPGLAGGGTDTQYF.

This clone rates as medium-sized (0.01 to 0.1%). V usage is TRBV20-1 and J usage is TRBJ1-3; D is perhaps TRBD1 (5 bases). The V end lost 6 bases, the J end lost 2 bases, and 23 bases lay between the germline ends. The CDR3 is 17 residues long. In germline, CDR1 is DFQATT, CDR2 SNEGSKA (reference sequence). The CDR3 bases are TGCAGTGCCAGTTCGGGGATCCTGGGGGGACCTGGAAACACCATATATTTT. This translates into CSASSGILGGPGNTIYF.

The chain joins TRBV10-1 to TRBJ2-5, with TRBD2 as a possible D gene (5 bases). The germline V and J ends were trimmed by 2 bases and 4 bases, with 11 bases remaining between them. Per the germline V gene, CDR1 is WNHNN and CDR2 is SYGVQD (reference sequence). The CDR3 is made up of 14 amino acids. The CDR3 nucleotides are TGCGCCAGCAGTGAGACTAGGGCTGGAGAGACCCAGTACTTC. Residues: CASSETRAGETQYF.

At least ten counts were recorded for this clone. This sequence may be a read error, since a much larger clone differs from it by one base. Other nucleotide sequences from this sample produce the same CDR3. The V gene is TRBV5-1, the J gene TRBJ2-2; a possible D gene is TRBD1 (5 bases). This CDR3 is built from 14 residues. Per the germline V gene, CDR1 is SGHRS and CDR2 is YFSETQ. The CDR3 loop reads CASADISNTGELFF. The CDR3 DNA reads as TGCGCCAGCGCGGACATTTCGAACACCGGAGAGCTGTTTTTT.

Relative to its sample, this clone is large. Other DNA sequences in this specimen translate into the identical CDR3. V and J are TRBV28 and TRBJ1-1, with 7 bases matching TRBD1. V was clipped by 5 bases and J by 5 bases; unmatched bases: 14. This CDR3 is built from 16 residues. The germline V gene encodes CDR1 MDHEN and CDR2 SYDVKM. Written as DNA, the CDR3 is TGTGCCAGCAGTCCCGATCCGACAGGGATTGGGACTGAAGCTTTCTTT. It specifies CASSPDPTGIGTEAFF.

This clone was seen ten or more times. The chain is built from TRBV3-1 and TRBJ2-3; D is perhaps TRBD1 or TRBD2 (5 bases each). The germline V gene encodes CDR1 LGHDT and CDR2 YNNKEL (reference sequence). The CDR3 extends over 16 amino acids. The V end lost 1 base, the J end lost 3 bases, and 14 bases lay between the germline ends. The DNA of the CDR3 is TGTGCCAGCAGCCAAGGTCAGGGCGAGGGAACAGATACGCAGTATTTT. This translates into CASSQGQGEGTDTQYF.

This clone was seen a handful of times. The chain carries TRBV2 and TRBJ1-4; 8 nucleotides align to TRBD1. CDR1 is SNHLY, CDR2 FYNNEI, per germline. The CDR3 sequence is 15 residues long. Trimming at V came to 4 bases and at J to 8 bases, leaving 9 bases not matched to a gene. Written as DNA, the CDR3 is TGTGCCAGCAGTGCCGACAGGGGAATGTGGGAAAAACTGTTTTTT. This encodes CASSADRGMWEKLFF.

This clone was observed once. A read error is likely, as this CDR3 ends without the conserved phenylalanine or tryptophan. The chain couples TRBV7-6 to TRBJ2-7, with D possibly matching TRBD2 (6 bases). CDR1 and CDR2 from the germline V gene are SGHVS and FNYEAQ. The CDR3 consists of 17 residues. The CDR3, as DNA: TGTGCGAGCAGCCCTATTGTGGAGGGGCCATGCTCCTACGAGCAGTACATC. Residues: CASSPIVEGPCSYEQYI.

Points on this clone: Other DNA sequences in the same sample also yield this CDR3. The chain employs TRBV2 and TRBJ2-7; TRBD1 matches at 8 bases. V was clipped by 3 bases and J by 7 bases; unmatched bases: 11. The CDR3 length is 15 residues. Germline V lookup: CDR1 SNHLY, CDR2 FYNNEI. CDR3 sequence (DNA): TGTGCCAGCAGTGATTCAGTAGGACAGGGCGCAGAGCAGTACTTC. It specifies CASSDSVGQGAEQYF.

This clone was counted between two and nine times. This chain uses TRBV6-1 with TRBJ1-1; maybe TRBD1 (6 bases). The germline V and J ends were trimmed by 7 bases and 1 base, with 10 bases remaining between them. The CDR3 has 13 residues. Germline lookup yields CDR1 MNHNS and CDR2 SASEGT. The CDR3 region is CASTAGANTEAFF. In DNA, the CDR3 is TGTGCCAGCACGGCAGGGGCGAACACTGAAGCTTTCTTT.

The chain employs TRBV13 and TRBJ2-2, with TRBD1 matching over 12 bases. Germline V gene lookup returns CDR1 PRHDT and CDR2 FYEKMQ (reference sequence). This CDR3 is 19 amino acids long. V trimming: 5 bases; J trimming: 3 bases; junction bases outside the gene matches: 13. The CDR3 DNA reads as TGTGCCAGCAGCCCAGGGTGGGGACAGGGGGCTTTGGACACCGGGGAGCTGTTTTTT. This encodes CASSPGWGQGALDTGELFF.

By share of the sample, this clone is medium-sized. The V call is TRBV2, the J call TRBJ2-3; unclear D gene. The germline V gene encodes CDR1 SNHLY and CDR2 FYNNEI. The V and J ends lost 6 bases and 6 bases respectively, with 7 bases between them. The CDR3 loop spans 11 amino acids. In DNA form, the CDR3 reads TGTGCCAGCAGGGGTTTCGATACGCAGTATTTT. Protein: CASRGFDTQYF.

Details on this clone: The same CDR3 can be traced to other DNA sequences in this sample. The rearrangement joins TRBV7-6 to TRBJ2-1; D not certain. Between the trimmed V and J ends, which lost 9 bases and 12 bases, there was a span of 21 bases. CDR3 length: 13 residues. Germline lookup yields CDR1 SGHVS and CDR2 FNYEAQ. The CDR3 is CASSPGTPFGQFF. In nucleotides, the CDR3 is TGTGCCAGTAGCCCCGGTACGCCCTTTGGGCAGTTCTTC.

This clone has more than one count but fewer than ten. J is TRBJ1-5 and V is TRBV12-3 or TRBV12-4; TRBD1 might be the D (5 bases). Trimming pared 5 bases from V and 4 bases from J, leaving 9 bases between. CDR3 length equals 13 residues. CDR3 DNA sequence: TGTGCCAGCAGTCTGAAGGGGAATCAGCCCCAGCATTTT. The encoded protein is CASSLKGNQPQHF.

This clone showed up just a few times. The rearrangement joins TRBV11-2 to TRBJ1-1; D is perhaps TRBD1 (6 bases). The CDR3 totals 15 residues. V dropped 5 bases and J dropped 0 bases, with 13 bases sitting between them. Germline lookup yields CDR1 SGHAT and CDR2 FQNNGV. The CDR3: CASSPYQGLNTEAFF. The CDR3 region has the DNA TGTGCCAGCAGCCCCTACCAGGGGTTGAACACTGAAGCTTTCTTT.

By share, this clone ranks as medium-sized. The V call is TRBV9, the J call TRBJ1-1, with D unresolved. Germline V gives CDR1 SGDLS, CDR2 YYNGEE. V lost 3 bases, J lost 2 bases, and 14 bases lay in between. This CDR3 is built from 15 residues. The CDR3: CASSAPGSLNTEAFF. The CDR3 bases are TGTGCCAGCAGCGCCCCGGGATCTCTAAACACTGAAGCTTTCTTT.

This clone is labeled as large. This chain joins TRBV6-1 and TRBJ2-7; D ambiguous. With 6 bases removed from V and 4 bases from J, the gap between germline ends came to 16 bases. Germline V gene data show CDR1 as MNHNS and CDR2 as SASEGT. This CDR3 is built from 14 residues. The CDR3 bases are TGTGCCAGCAGCCTACGCCCGTCCGGGTACGAGCAGTACTTC. Its translation: CASSLRPSGYEQYF.

This clone was found many times. V gene TRBV9 combines with J gene TRBJ2-1, with TRBD2 matching 12 bases. V trimming: 1 base; J trimming: 2 bases; junction bases outside the gene matches: 10. The CDR3 consists of 19 residues. Germline V CDR1 and CDR2: SGDLS, YYNGEE. This CDR3 reads CASSVIASGGATTYNEQFF. CDR3 bases: TGTGCCAGCAGCGTAATAGCTAGCGGGGGGGCCACGACCTACAATGAGCAGTTCTTC.

This clone occurred a few times. The V gene is TRBV24-1, the J gene TRBJ1-2, with no clear D. CDR3 length: 16 residues. The germline V gene has CDR1 KGHDR and CDR2 SFDVKD. Trimming took off 2 bases at V and 8 bases at J, with 20 bases between the two ends. CDR3 sequence (DNA): TGTGCCACCAGTGATTCCCACCCCGGGGAGGGCCGCGGCTACACCTTC. The encoded protein is CATSDSHPGEGRGYTF.

By share, this clone counts as medium-sized. The chain combines TRBV20-1 with TRBJ2-7; 15 bases match TRBD2. Per germline, CDR1 DFQATT and CDR2 SNEGSKA (reference sequence). V shed 5 bases, J shed 1 base, and the junction held 3 bases outside the gene matches. There are 15 residues in the CDR3. CDR3: CSAWTSGRESYEQYF. The CDR3 DNA reads TGCAGTGCTTGGACTAGCGGGAGGGAATCCTACGAGCAGTACTTC.

The genes are TRBV5-1 and TRBJ1-6; a weak D match, TRBD1 (6 bases). V dropped 2 bases and J dropped 2 bases, with 11 bases sitting between them. CDR3 length: 16 amino acids. Looked up from germline, CDR1 is SGHRS and CDR2 is YFSETQ. The CDR3 loop is CASSFSGVTYNSPLHF. The DNA for the CDR3 is TGCGCCAGCAGCTTTTCAGGGGTAACCTATAATTCACCCCTCCACTTT.

This clone was detected a few times. The chain recombines TRBV12-3 or TRBV12-4 with TRBJ2-1; D may be TRBD1 (6 bases). The CDR3 consists of 15 residues. Trimming shortened V by 5 bases and J by 7 bases, and 18 bases separated the two germline ends. CDR3 residues: CASSPIGGERNEQFF. In DNA, the CDR3 is TGTGCCAGCAGTCCTATAGGGGGAGAGAGGAATGAGCAGTTCTTC.

Many counts were recorded for this clone. CDR3 coding DNA: TGCGCCAGCAGCCAAGATCAATTTCGGGGGGCCAGCACCGGGGAGCTGTTTTTT. Its translation is CASSQDQFRGASTGELFF. The gene calls are TRBV4-1 and TRBJ2-2, with D possibly being TRBD2 (7 bases). Germline V gene data show CDR1 as MGHRA and CDR2 as YSYEKL. The V end lost 0 bases, the J end lost 4 bases, and 18 bases lay between the germline ends. There are 18 residues in the CDR3.

This clone was counted only a few times. An end of the junction differs from the germline gene, which may be a read error. The rearrangement links TRBV2 to TRBJ2-3; 7 bases agree with TRBD2. Germline values: CDR1 SNHLY, CDR2 FYNNEI. The CDR3 is 15 amino acids. The CDR3 DNA sequence: TGTGACAGCAGGTTCCGGGAGGAGCCCACAGATACGCAGTATTTT. Its translation is CDSRFREEPTDTQYF.

This clone was recorded many times. This may stem from a read error, because a much larger clone lies one nucleotide away. At the DNA level, this CDR3 is encoded by other sequences in the same sample as well. The chain links TRBV28 to TRBJ2-2; 10 positions match TRBD2. The CDR3 spans 15 residues. The germline V gene has CDR1 MDHEN and CDR2 SYDVKM. CDR3 sequence reads: CASSPGTSDTGELFF. The CDR3, as DNA: TGTGCCAGCAGTCCTGGGACTAGCGACACCGGGGAGCTGTTTTTC.